What follows is one T cell receptor (beta chain) and its context. Its antigen is undetermined. The entry originates in a study of blood T cells in healthy people across ages. Study findings and constraints: Among T cells, TCR beta diversity per million cells dropped roughly linearly as age rose. Unsorted PBMCs prevented conclusive naive versus antigen-experienced comparison.

The extraction recovered at least 5.5 micrograms of total RNA per sample. A second PCR of 7 to 11 cycles used a sample-barcoded 5' primer and a J-beta primer mix. TCRdb independently ran MiXCR on the 5' RACE reads; one entry per CDR3 protein. The sample holds 700,000 to 1,000,000 distinct CDR3 sequences, under 55% seen once. V dropped 2 bases and J dropped 0 bases, with 20 bases sitting between them. This CDR3 comprises 18 residues. The germline gives CDR1 DFQATT, CDR2 SNEGSKA (reference sequence). This TCR came from a man aged 55 to 69 in good health. The sample comprised blood. The V call is TRBV20-1, the J call TRBJ2-1; a possible D gene is TRBD1 (6 bases). Written as DNA, the CDR3 is TGCAGTGCTAGACACCGGGACAAGTTAGTGGGCTCCTACAATGAGCAGTTCTTC. As protein: CSARHRDKLVGSYNEQFF.